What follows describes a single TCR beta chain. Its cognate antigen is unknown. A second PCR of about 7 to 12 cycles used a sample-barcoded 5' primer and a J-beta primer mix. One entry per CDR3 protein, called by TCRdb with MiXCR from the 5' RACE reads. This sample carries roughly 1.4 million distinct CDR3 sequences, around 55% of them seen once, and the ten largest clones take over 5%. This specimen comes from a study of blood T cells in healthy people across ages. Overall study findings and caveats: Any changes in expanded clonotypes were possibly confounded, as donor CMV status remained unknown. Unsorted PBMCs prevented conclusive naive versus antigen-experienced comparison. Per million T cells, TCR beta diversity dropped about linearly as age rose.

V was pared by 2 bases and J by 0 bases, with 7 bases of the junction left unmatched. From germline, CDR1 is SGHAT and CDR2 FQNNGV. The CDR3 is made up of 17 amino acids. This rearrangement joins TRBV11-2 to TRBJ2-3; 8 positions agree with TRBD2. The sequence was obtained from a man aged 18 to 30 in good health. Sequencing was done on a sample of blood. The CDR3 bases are TGTGCCAGCAGCTTAAGGGTAGCGGGGAAGAGCACAGATACGCAGTATTTT. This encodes CASSLRVAGKSTDTQYF. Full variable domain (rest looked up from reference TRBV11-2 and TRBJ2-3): EAGVAQSPRYKIIEKRQSVAFWCNPISGHATLYWYQQILGQGPKLLIQFQNNGVVDDSQLPKDRFSAERLKGVDSTLKIQPAKLEDSAVYLCASSLRVAGKSTDTQYFGPGTRLTVL.